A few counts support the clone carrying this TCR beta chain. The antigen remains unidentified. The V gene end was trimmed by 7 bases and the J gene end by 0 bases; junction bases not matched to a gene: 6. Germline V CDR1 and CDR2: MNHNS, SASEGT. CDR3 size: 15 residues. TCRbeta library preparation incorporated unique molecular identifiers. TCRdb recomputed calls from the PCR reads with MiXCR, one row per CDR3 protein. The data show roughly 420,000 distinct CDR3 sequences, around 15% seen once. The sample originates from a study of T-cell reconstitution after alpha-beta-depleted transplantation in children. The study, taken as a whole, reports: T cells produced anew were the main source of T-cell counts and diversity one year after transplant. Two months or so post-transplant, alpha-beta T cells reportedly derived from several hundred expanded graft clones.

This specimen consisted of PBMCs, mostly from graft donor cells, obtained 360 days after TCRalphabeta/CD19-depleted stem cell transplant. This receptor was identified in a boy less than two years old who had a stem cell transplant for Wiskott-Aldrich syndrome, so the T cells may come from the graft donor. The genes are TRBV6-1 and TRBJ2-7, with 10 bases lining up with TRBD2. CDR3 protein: CASNIAGGLSYEQYF. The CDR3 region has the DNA TGTGCCAGCAATATAGCGGGAGGCCTCTCCTACGAGCAGTACTTC.